This TCR beta chain was captured in a study of cytomegalovirus exposure and HLA in healthy donors. The PCR employed 60 Vbeta primers together with 13 Jbeta primers. Profiled with immunoSEQ multiplex PCR; TCRdb holds only in-frame clones, not every one. The table includes about 180,000 clones, about 78% detected once. This CDR3 spans 13 amino acids. J was trimmed by 7 bases and V by 6 bases; bases with no gene match: 7. In germline, CDR1 is MNHNY, CDR2 SVGAGI (reference sequence). The sample taken for sequencing was PBMCs. This receptor was obtained from a man in his 60s in good health and CMV-seronegative. This rearrangement joins TRBV6-6 to TRBJ1-2; the match to TRBD1 covers 8 bases. The CDR3 region is CASSPSGGRGYTF. The CDR3 bases are TGTGCCAGCAGCCCCTCAGGGGGCCGTGGCTACACCTTC.